This T cell receptor (beta chain) was captured by sequencing in a study of blood T cell repertoires in COVID-19. For the study at large: The cDNA or gDNA used as material had been derived from T cells, B-cell-depleted T cells, or PBMCs.

Sequenced by immunoSEQ multiplex PCR; TCRdb stores in-frame clones only, minus some. This table holds approximately 49,000 clones, around 68% found once. This clone was counted only a few times. This CDR3 has 15 amino acids. Germline V CDR1 and CDR2: LNHDA, SQIVND (reference sequence). V lost 2 bases and J 2 bases, leaving 10 bases between the germline ends. This chain joins TRBV19 and TRBJ2-1, with D perhaps matching TRBD1 (6 bases). This sequence was found in a woman between 65 and 79 years old with acute or convalescent COVID-19. Specimen: peripheral blood. CDR3: CASSIIRGPYNEQFF. In nucleotides, the CDR3 is TGTGCCAGTAGTATAATCAGGGGCCCCTACAATGAGCAGTTCTTC. Using reference TRBV19 and TRBJ2-1 for the parts outside the CDR3, the full variable domain is DGGITQSPKYLFRKEGQNVTLSCEQNLNHDAMYWYRQDPGQGLRLIYYSQIVNDFQKGDIAEGYSVSREKKESFPLTVTSAQKNPTAFYLCASSIIRGPYNEQFFGPGTRLTVL.